Listed below are T cell receptor beta chains from one sample, sequenced in a study of cytotoxic CD8 clonotypes in ibrutinib-treated CLL. Profiled with immunoSEQ multiplex PCR; TCRdb holds only in-frame clones, not every one. The sample has fewer than 85,000 clones, around 79% seen once. Here the sequenced sample was PBMCs, taken after 12 months of ibrutinib treatment. These receptors were collected from a human donor with chronic lymphocytic leukemia. Both conserved end residues are trimmed from each CDR3. Each record gives: J gene, V gene, CDR3 length, D gene, CDR3 protein. A D gene is named only where the DNA matches it firmly.

TRBJ1-3,TRBV25-1,13,.,ASSQTTGGGNTIY
TRBJ1-5,TRBV4-2,16,.,ASTPLAGWGYSNQPQH
TRBJ2-7,TRBV29-1,11,.,SVGKGTGHEQY
TRBJ2-7,TRBV7-8,13,TRBD2,ASSATTSGGYEQY
TRBJ2-7,TRBV19,12,.,ASSPGTRGYEQY
TRBJ1-2,TRBV27,13,.,ASSLWGTENYGYT
TRBJ2-5,TRBV7-8,10,TRBD2,ASSTPGGAQY
TRBJ2-5,TRBV7-3,11,TRBD2,ASSRGAQETQY
TRBJ2-1,TRBV7-2,12,.,ASTWGVLLNEQF
TRBJ1-2,TRBV30,10,.,AWSRGDYGYT
TRBJ1-2,TRBV19,13,TRBD1,ASRPTGAPSYGYT
TRBJ2-7,TRBV6-5,13,.,ASRYTKTSSYEQY
TRBJ1-1,TRBV11-2,15,TRBD1,ASSRDRGRPMNTEAF
TRBJ1-2,TRBV28,10,.,ASSLGLDGYT
TRBJ1-1,TRBV6-5,10,.,ASSPRGVEAF
TRBJ2-1,TRBV6-1,14,.,ASSEALGGTRNEQF
TRBJ2-4,TRBV19,12,.,ASGSRRDKNIQY
TRBJ1-1,TRBV4-3,13,.,ASSHPKGVISEAF
TRBJ1-1,TRBV7-3,11,.,ASSLTYGGRAF
TRBJ2-1,TRBV6-6,14,TRBD2,ASSQPGLGSYNEQF
TRBJ1-1,TRBV21-1,13,.,ASSKRTDPNTEAF
TRBJ2-5,TRBV7-2,10,.,ASSFRGETQY
TRBJ2-7,TRBV19,15,TRBD2,ASSPSRRGLVAYEQY
TRBJ1-5,TRBV6-1,12,.,ASRGEDSNQPQH
TRBJ2-4,TRBV21-1,14,.,ASSPPAGVRENIQY
TRBJ1-1,TRBV18,12,.,ASSPGAASPEAF
TRBJ2-5,TRBV18,11,TRBD2,ASSVSGLETQY
TRBJ2-1,TRBV14,15,.,ASSQGSGLGAYNEQF
TRBJ1-2,TRBV4-3,12,.,ASSQGRASYGYT
TRBJ1-1,TRBV4-2,12,.,ASTPGGGVTEAF
TRBJ2-5,TRBV11-2,11,.,ASSPGAEETQY
TRBJ1-5,TRBV30,11,.,AWAPGGSQPQH
TRBJ2-5,TRBV5-4,13,.,ASSPRETSQETQY
TRBJ1-3,TRBV21-1,18,.,ASPALPGQGLKSSGNTIY
TRBJ2-1,TRBV14,11,TRBD1,ASSQAQGARQF
TRBJ2-5,TRBV6-5,13,.,ASSPQVATQETQY
TRBJ2-7,TRBV9,12,.,ASSPSPGPYEQY
TRBJ1-2,TRBV28,12,TRBD1,ASTLPGTGGRNT
TRBJ2-1,TRBV11-3,13,.,ASTPGGSSNNEQF
TRBJ1-2,TRBV2,12,.,ASSDGGGGYGYT
TRBJ2-5,TRBV30,13,.,AWSTPGTPRETQY
TRBJ2-1,TRBV23-1,12,.,AYWTPSSYNEQF
TRBJ1-4,TRBV28,14,.,ASSLWGPLWNEKLF
TRBJ2-1,TRBV11-2,14,.,ASSTLGGAPYNEQF
TRBJ2-7,TRBV7-2,12,.,ASSTRVDGIEQY
TRBJ1-1,TRBV18,11,TRBD1,ASSQTGVTEAF
TRBJ1-4,TRBV6-4,12,.,ASSDPGRGEKLF
TRBJ2-7,TRBV11-1,13,TRBD1,ASSPPGGASHEQY
TRBJ2-5,TRBV5-4,12,TRBD1,ASSRSGTEETQY
TRBJ2-3,TRBV2,11,.,ASSDLGRDTQY